This T cell receptor beta chain was sequenced during a study of cytomegalovirus exposure and HLA in healthy donors. About the study: Inside one of the first data releases sat around 80 million unique TCRs taken from HLA-typed donors.

PCR involved 60 Vbeta and 13 Jbeta primers. Measured with immunoSEQ multiplex PCR; TCRdb has only the in-frame clones, and not every one. This table holds 75,000 to 90,000 clones, around 85% found once. The CDR3 covers 12 residues. Trimming shortened V by 3 bases and J by 2 bases, and 5 bases separated the two germline ends. Germline values: CDR1 SGHTA, CDR2 FQGNSA. The sequence was collected from a man between 35 and 55 years old in good health and CMV-seropositive. What was sequenced was PBMCs. The rearrangement joins TRBV7-2 to TRBJ2-7; unclear D gene. In DNA form, the CDR3 reads TGTGCCAGCAGCTTGGCGGCCTACGAGCAGTACTTC. Its translation is CASSLAAYEQYF.